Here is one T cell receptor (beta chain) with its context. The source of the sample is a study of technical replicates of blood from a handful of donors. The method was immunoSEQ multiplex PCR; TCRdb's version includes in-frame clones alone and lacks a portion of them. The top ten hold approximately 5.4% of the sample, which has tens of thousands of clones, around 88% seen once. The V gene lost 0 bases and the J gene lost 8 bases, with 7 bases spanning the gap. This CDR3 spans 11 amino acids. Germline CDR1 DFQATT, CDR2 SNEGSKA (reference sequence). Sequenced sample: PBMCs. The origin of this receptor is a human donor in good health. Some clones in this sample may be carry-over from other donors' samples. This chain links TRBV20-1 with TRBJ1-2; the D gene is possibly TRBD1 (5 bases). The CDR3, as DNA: TGCAGTGCTAGAGACCGACAGGGCTACACCTTC. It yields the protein CSARDRQGYTF.